Shown below are 21 T cell receptor beta chains from a single sample sequenced in a study of type 1 regulatory T cells. TCRdb used MiXCR to reprocess the reads, holding one entry per CDR3 protein. Found here are 90,000 to 100,000 distinct CDR3 sequences, roughly a third of them singletons; the top ten hold less than 2.5%. Sequenced: CD4+ T cells, either the whole sample or a sorted fraction (not recorded which). Every receptor here comes from a human donor in good health.

This chain links TRBV7-8 with TRBJ1-5; 9 bases align to TRBD1. This CDR3 contains 18 residues. Per the germline V gene, CDR1 is SGHVS and CDR2 is FQNEAQ. With V trimmed by 1 base and J by 2 bases, 9 bases remained unmatched. The CDR3 nucleotides read TGTGCCAGCAGCTTAGAAGGGACAGGGCCTGGGGGCAATCAGCCCCAGCATTTT. Its translation: CASSLEGTGPGGNQPQHF.

The rearrangement joins TRBV15 to TRBJ1-2, with D possibly matching TRBD1 (6 bases). CDR3 length: 13 residues. The germline V and J ends were trimmed by 1 base and 8 bases, with 11 bases remaining between them. Germline V gene data show CDR1 as LNHNV and CDR2 as YYDKDF (reference sequence). Here the CDR3 reads CATSRGGAGGYTF. For the CDR3, the DNA is TGTGCCACCAGCAGAGGGGGGGCAGGGGGCTACACCTTC.

V usage is TRBV20-1 and J usage is TRBJ2-3; 10 nucleotides agree with TRBD2. Germline values: CDR1 DFQATT, CDR2 SNEGSKA (reference sequence). The CDR3 consists of 15 residues. V lost 1 base to trimming and J lost 6 bases; unmatched junction nucleotides: 7. Here the CDR3 DNA reads TGCAGTGCTAGAGCGGGACTAGCGAGAGGGGATACGCAGTATTTT. It translates to CSARAGLARGDTQYF.

This clonotype turned up a few times. The rearrangement links TRBV7-7 to TRBJ2-2; D ambiguous. CDR1 SSHAT and CDR2 FNYEAQ come from the germline V gene (reference sequence). V lost 3 bases to trimming and J lost 8 bases, with 13 bases between them. The CDR3 runs to 14 residues. In DNA, the CDR3 is TGTGCCAGCAGCTTGGAAGGCCTGACTGGGGAGCTGTTTTTT. It yields the protein CASSLEGLTGELFF.

This chain connects TRBV9 to TRBJ2-2; unclear D gene. This CDR3 comprises 14 residues. V lost 0 bases and J lost 8, with 11 bases in between. Germline V lookup: CDR1 SGDLS, CDR2 YYNGEE. The CDR3 region is CASSVGLLGGELFF. CDR3 DNA sequence: TGTGCCAGCAGCGTAGGGCTTCTAGGGGGGGAGCTGTTTTTT.

This clonotype was seen a few times. The chain employs TRBV7-2 and TRBJ2-5; D gene ambiguous. CDR3 length: 13 amino acids. V was trimmed by 5 bases and J by 5 bases, leaving 12 bases between them. Germline V gene sequence: CDR1 SGHTA, CDR2 FQGNSA. The CDR3 is CASSPYFGETQYF. The CDR3 coding sequence is TGTGCCAGCAGCCCATACTTCGGGGAGACCCAGTACTTC.

This clonotype has a count of ten or more. J is TRBJ1-6 and V is TRBV27; perhaps TRBD1 as D (5 bases). Per the germline V gene, CDR1 is MNHEY and CDR2 is SMNVEV (reference sequence). The CDR3 has 18 amino acids. Trimming removed 1 base at V and 0 bases at J, with 13 bases between. The CDR3 is CASSLYGGTSSYNSPLHF. The CDR3 DNA is TGTGCCAGCAGTTTATATGGGGGGACGAGCTCCTATAATTCACCCCTCCACTTT.

The sample holds a few counts of this clonotype. DNA of the CDR3: TGTGCCAGCAGCGGACTAGCGGGTACCTACAATGAGCAGTTCTTC. This gives the protein CASSGLAGTYNEQFF. The chain is built from TRBV7-9 and TRBJ2-1; 11 positions match TRBD2. V lost 5 bases and J lost 2; bases outside the gene matches: 2. Germline V lookup: CDR1 SEHNR, CDR2 FQNEAQ (reference sequence). This CDR3 has 15 amino acids.

This clonotype was seen a handful of times. The CDR3 nucleotides read TGCGCCAGCATGGTCCGTCCGAGGGATACGCAGTATTTT. This gives the protein CASMVRPRDTQYF. V gene TRBV5-1 combines with J gene TRBJ2-3, with D uncertain. The germline V and J ends were trimmed by 6 bases and 6 bases, with 14 bases remaining between them. The CDR3 extends over 13 amino acids. Germline CDR1 reads SGHRS; CDR2 reads YFSETQ.

J is TRBJ2-7 and V is TRBV5-4; D assignment may be TRBD1 or TRBD2 (5 bases each). Trimming cost V 4 bases and J 4 bases, with 18 bases left between them. Germline V gene sequence: CDR1 SGHNT, CDR2 YYREEE (reference sequence). The CDR3 runs to 15 residues. In nucleotides, the CDR3 is TGTGCCAGCAGCCATAAGGGACCAAGAGATTACGAGCAGTACTTC. Translated: CASSHKGPRDYEQYF.

This clonotype appeared a few times. The chain carries TRBV7-2 and TRBJ2-5, with D unclear. Germline CDR1 reads SGHTA; CDR2 reads FQGNSA. The V and J ends lost 0 bases and 0 bases respectively, with 5 bases between them. The CDR3 loop spans 14 amino acids. This CDR3 is CASSLAEYQETQYF. CDR3 sequence (DNA): TGTGCCAGCAGCTTAGCTGAGTACCAAGAGACCCAGTACTTC.

V usage is TRBV29-1 and J usage is TRBJ2-2; possibly TRBD2 for D (6 bases). Trimming left V 5 bases short and J 1 base short, with 17 bases between. The germline CDR1 and CDR2 sequences are SQVTM and ANQGSEA. This CDR3 spans 16 amino acids. The CDR3: CSVRSGTLKNTGELFF. For the CDR3, the DNA is TGCAGCGTTAGGTCCGGGACTCTTAAGAACACCGGGGAGCTGTTTTTT.

This sequence joins TRBV12-3 or TRBV12-4 and TRBJ1-5; D is unresolved. Trimming removed 2 bases at V and 0 bases at J, with 14 bases between. CDR3 length equals 17 residues. CDR3 bases: TGTGCCAGCAGTTTATCCGGCAGAAGTTATAGCAATCAGCCCCAGCATTTT. Translated: CASSLSGRSYSNQPQHF.

The CDR3 loop is CASSSAGGGEQFF. The CDR3, as DNA: TGTGCCAGCAGCTCCGCCGGGGGGGGTGAGCAGTTCTTC. The V call is TRBV7-8, the J call TRBJ2-1; 8 bases fit TRBD2. CDR3 length: 13 residues. CDR1 is SGHVS and CDR2 is FQNEAQ in the germline V gene. J was trimmed by 9 bases and V by 4 bases; bases with no gene match: 5.

This clonotype was recorded once. The CDR3 DNA sequence: TGCAGTGCGCAGGTCCAGCTAGATCAGCCCCAGCATTTT. Its translation: CSAQVQLDQPQHF. The chain combines TRBV20-1 with TRBJ1-5; no clear D. The CDR3 contains 13 residues. CDR1 DFQATT and CDR2 SNEGSKA come from the germline V gene (reference sequence). The V and J ends lost 6 bases and 5 bases respectively, with 14 bases between them.

This chain uses TRBV20-1 with TRBJ2-7, with 7 bases aligning to TRBD2. This CDR3 spans 14 amino acids. Germline V lookup: CDR1 DFQATT, CDR2 SNEGSKA (reference sequence). V shed 3 bases and J 4 bases; nucleotides not matched to a gene: 9. CDR3 loop: CSASKGGRGYEQYF. DNA of the CDR3: TGCAGTGCTAGTAAGGGCGGGAGAGGATACGAGCAGTACTTC.

This clonotype was found a few times. This chain connects TRBV7-8 to TRBJ2-1; D possibly corresponds to TRBD2 (6 bases). The CDR3 has 14 residues. Trimming removed 6 bases from V and 7 bases from J, with 16 bases in between. Germline loops: CDR1 SGHVS, CDR2 FQNEAQ. In DNA form, the CDR3 reads TGTGCCAGCAGTTTACGGGAGTGGAAGAATGAGCAGTTCTTC. This gives the protein CASSLREWKNEQFF.

This clonotype was seen once. The rearrangement links TRBV28 to TRBJ1-5; D unclear. CDR3 length: 15 residues. The V gene lost 5 bases and the J gene lost 1 base, with 12 bases spanning the gap. Germline V gene data show CDR1 as MDHEN and CDR2 as SYDVKM. The CDR3 DNA is TGTGCCAGCAGTCTTCCCGCCGGGAGCAATCAGCCCCAGCATTTT. This sequence encodes CASSLPAGSNQPQHF.

The chain has TRBV7-9 and TRBJ1-1, with D perhaps matching TRBD1 (5 bases). Between the trimmed V and J ends, which lost 1 base and 0 bases, there was a span of 33 bases. Germline lookup yields CDR1 SEHNR and CDR2 FQNEAQ (reference sequence). This CDR3 is built from 23 residues. The CDR3 bases are TGTGCCAGCAGCTTAGAAATAAAGGGAGGGGCTCAGCTTATTTTATTACTGAACACTGAAGCTTTCTTT. Translation: CASSLEIKGGAQLILLLNTEAFF.

This clonotype was seen a few times. J is TRBJ2-7 and V is TRBV11-2, with 8 bases that match TRBD1. Looked up from germline, CDR1 is SGHAT and CDR2 is FQNNGV. This CDR3 is built from 13 residues. The trim removed 3 bases at V and 5 bases at J, leaving 3 bases unmatched. The CDR3 DNA reads TGTGCCAGCAGCTTGGACAGGGATAACGAGCAGTACTTC. This translates into CASSLDRDNEQYF.

V and J are TRBV3-1 and TRBJ2-2; no clear D. CDR3 length equals 13 residues. V lost 0 bases and J 2 bases, leaving 1 base between the germline ends. Germline values: CDR1 LGHDT, CDR2 YNNKEL (reference sequence). CDR3 sequence reads: CASSQDNTGELFF. Written as DNA, the CDR3 is TGTGCCAGCAGCCAAGACAACACCGGGGAGCTGTTTTTT.